This TCR beta chain was profiled in a study of T cell changes during pregnancy in multiple sclerosis. The CDR3 is made up of 13 amino acids. With V trimmed by 3 bases and J by 2 bases, 1 base remained unmatched. Per the germline V gene, CDR1 is SEHNR and CDR2 is FQNEAQ (reference sequence). The protocol was immunoSEQ multiplex PCR, while the TCRdb copy is restricted to in-frame clones and leaves out a portion. The sample holds some 85,000 clones, 85% to 95% seen once. This TCR was sampled from a female donor in good health, enrolled as a control in a pregnancy study. The starting material was peripheral blood, obtained in the second trimester of pregnancy. The chain links TRBV7-9 to TRBJ2-7; 7 nucleotides align to TRBD1. For the CDR3, the DNA is TGTGCCAGCAGCTTTGGACAGGCCTACGAGCAGTACTTC. This sequence encodes CASSFGQAYEQYF.